The 16 T cell receptor beta chains reported below all come from one sample, sequenced in a study of a mutant IDH1 vaccine in newly diagnosed glioma. Profiling relied on immunoSEQ multiplex PCR, and the TCRdb table lists in-frame clones only, not all of them. The table has over 40,000 clones, about 86% seen once; the top ten hold 4.5% to 5.5%. Their target antigens are unknown. Time point: week 35, safety follow-up. It was 300 ug of mutant IDH1 20-mer peptide that made up each vaccine dose, given with topical imiquimod. The sample was PBMCs, taken from a glioma patient whose treatment included an IDH1 peptide vaccine. These TCRs come from a woman aged 35 to 49 with glioma. Some clones in this sample may be carry-over from other donors' samples.

The V and J genes are TRBV6-4 and TRBJ2-6; tentative D call: TRBD1 (6 bases). Looked up from germline, CDR1 is MRHNA and CDR2 is SNTAGT. The ends were cut back, 4 bases at V and 0 bases at J, with 7 bases in the middle. The CDR3 has 15 amino acids. CDR3 residues: CASSADSSGANVLTF. The CDR3 bases are TGTGCCAGCAGTGCGGACAGCTCTGGGGCCAACGTCCTGACTTTC.

The chain carries TRBV5-1 and TRBJ2-2; TRBD2 matches at 7 bases. Looked up from germline, CDR1 is SGHRS and CDR2 is YFSETQ. This CDR3 has 15 amino acids. The J segment lost 3 bases and the V segment lost 4 bases, leaving 6 bases of the junction unmatched. CDR3 DNA: TGCGCCAGCAGCCTAAGCGGGGCCGACACCGGGGAGCTGTTTTTT. Protein product: CASSLSGADTGELFF.

The chain has TRBV5-4 and TRBJ1-5; TRBD1 might be the D (5 bases). With 1 base removed from V and 6 bases from J, the gap between germline ends came to 14 bases. The CDR3 consists of 15 residues. Germline V CDR1 and CDR2: SGHNT, YYREEE (reference sequence). The CDR3 bases are TGTGCCAGCAGCTTGCAGGGATCTAGAGGTCAGCCCCAGCATTTT. Amino acids: CASSLQGSRGQPQHF.

The V gene is TRBV6-6, the J gene TRBJ2-5; TRBD2 is a possible D gene (6 bases). The CDR3 has 14 amino acids. The germline V and J ends were trimmed by 0 bases and 5 bases, with 10 bases remaining between them. Germline CDR1 MNHNY, CDR2 SVGAGI (reference sequence). In DNA form, the CDR3 reads TGTGCCAGCAGTTACTCGAGACTAGGGGAGACCCAGTACTTC. Amino acids: CASSYSRLGETQYF.

The chain joins TRBV6-5 to TRBJ1-2, with no clear D. This CDR3 has 16 residues. Trimming cost V 2 bases and J 0 bases, with 13 bases left between them. Germline lookup yields CDR1 MNHEY and CDR2 SVGAGI. CDR3 loop: CASSYRSGPANYGYTF. In nucleotides, the CDR3 is TGTGCCAGCAGTTACCGATCTGGGCCTGCTAACTATGGCTACACCTTC.

V usage is TRBV4-2 and J usage is TRBJ2-5; the D gene is possibly TRBD2 (6 bases). This CDR3 is 14 amino acids long. The germline V gene has CDR1 LGHNA and CDR2 YNFKEQ. Trimming stripped 0 bases from V and 5 bases from J, with 10 bases between. The chain's CDR3 is CASSQDWGEETQYF. The DNA for the CDR3 is TGTGCCAGCAGCCAAGATTGGGGGGAGGAGACCCAGTACTTC.

This clone was observed a handful of times. V usage is TRBV7-2 and J usage is TRBJ1-2; D is possibly TRBD1 (5 bases). Germline-derived CDR1 and CDR2 are SGHTA and FQGNSA. The CDR3 is 12 residues long. Between the trimmed V and J ends, which lost 8 bases and 0 bases, there was a span of 7 bases. CDR3 loop: CASRGANYGYTF. The CDR3 coding sequence is TGTGCCAGCCGGGGGGCTAACTATGGCTACACCTTC.

CDR3 sequence (DNA): TGTGCCAGCAGCAGGGCGCGCGAGCAGTACTTC. Protein sequence: CASSRAREQYF. The genes are TRBV11-1 and TRBJ2-7; D not certain. The CDR3 totals 11 residues. Trimming took 5 bases from V and 6 from J, leaving 8 bases between them. Per the germline V gene, CDR1 is SGHAT and CDR2 is FQDESV (reference sequence).

This rearrangement joins TRBV25-1 to TRBJ2-3; weak D call: TRBD2 (7 bases). The germline V gene has CDR1 MGHDK and CDR2 SYGVNS. V was trimmed by 9 bases and J by 4 bases, leaving 14 bases between them. The CDR3 has 13 amino acids. The DNA for the CDR3 is TGTGCCAGTCGTCGGGGGGCCGCAGATACGCAGTATTTT. Translated, it gives CASRRGAADTQYF.

This clone ranks as medium-sized. This chain joins TRBV10-3 and TRBJ2-7; D is undetermined. Germline-derived CDR1 and CDR2 are ENHRY and SYGVKD. V gave up 8 bases and J gave up 2 bases, with 28 bases separating them. The length of the CDR3 is 18 residues. CDR3 DNA: TGTGCCATCCTCCGGGCCAGTGGACGATCACACTTCACCTACGAGCAGTACTTC. Translating it yields CAILRASGRSHFTYEQYF.

The gene calls are TRBV19 and TRBJ2-3, with 7 bases matching TRBD1. The trim removed 7 bases at V and 1 base at J, leaving 8 bases unmatched. CDR1 is LNHDA and CDR2 is SQIVND in the germline V gene (reference sequence). The CDR3 contains 15 residues. The CDR3 sequence: CASKPHRGGTDTQYF. In DNA form, the CDR3 reads TGTGCCAGTAAACCTCACAGGGGCGGCACAGATACGCAGTATTTT.

J is TRBJ2-5 and V is TRBV5-1; tentatively, D is TRBD1 or TRBD2 (6 bases each). This CDR3 has 17 residues. The V end lost 0 bases, the J end lost 6 bases, and 21 bases lay between the germline ends. In germline, CDR1 is SGHRS, CDR2 YFSETQ. CDR3 loop: CASSLAGRRGTAKTQYF. CDR3 nucleotide sequence: TGCGCCAGCAGCTTGGCCGGGCGTAGGGGGACTGCAAAGACCCAGTACTTC.

This clone was recorded a few times. This chain connects TRBV5-1 to TRBJ1-2, with D unresolved. Germline lookup yields CDR1 SGHRS and CDR2 YFSETQ. Trimming took off 7 bases at V and 1 base at J, with 14 bases between the two ends. This CDR3 contains 14 residues. The CDR3 region is CASGESGINYGYTF. The CDR3 region has the DNA TGCGCCAGCGGGGAGTCCGGGATTAACTATGGCTACACCTTC.

This clone appeared once. This chain uses TRBV9 with TRBJ2-5; D is perhaps TRBD1 (5 bases). The germline V gene has CDR1 SGDLS and CDR2 YYNGEE. The V and J ends lost 0 bases and 4 bases respectively, with 13 bases between them. This CDR3 has 15 amino acids. CDR3 DNA sequence: TGTGCCAGCAGCGTAGACCCCCATAGGGGAGAGACCCAGTACTTC. Translation: CASSVDPHRGETQYF.

The rearrangement links TRBV28 to TRBJ1-4; D gene unclear. The V gene's germline CDR1 is MDHEN and CDR2 SYDVKM. The CDR3 runs 11 residues. V was pared by 3 bases and J by 12 bases, with 8 bases between. The chain's CDR3 is CASSFGMELFF. The CDR3 DNA sequence: TGTGCCAGCAGTTTTGGGATGGAACTGTTTTTT.

The rearrangement links TRBV27 to TRBJ2-5; 7 bases are shared with TRBD1. V gave up 4 bases and J gave up 1 base; unmatched junction bases: 18. The CDR3 contains 19 residues. Germline CDR1 MNHEY, CDR2 SMNVEV (reference sequence). DNA for the CDR3: TGTGCCAGCAGTTCGACCAAGGGACCCAGGGGGAGTGTCCAAGAGACCCAGTACTTC. Its translation is CASSSTKGPRGSVQETQYF.